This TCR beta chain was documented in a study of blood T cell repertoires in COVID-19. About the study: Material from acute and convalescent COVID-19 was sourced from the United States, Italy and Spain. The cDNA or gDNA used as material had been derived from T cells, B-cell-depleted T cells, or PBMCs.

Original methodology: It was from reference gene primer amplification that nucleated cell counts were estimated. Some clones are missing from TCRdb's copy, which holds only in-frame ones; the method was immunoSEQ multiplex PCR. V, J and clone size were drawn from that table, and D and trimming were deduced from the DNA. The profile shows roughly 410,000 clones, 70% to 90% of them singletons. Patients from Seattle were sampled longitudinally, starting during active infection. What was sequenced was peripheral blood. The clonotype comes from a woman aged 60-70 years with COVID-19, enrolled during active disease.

The CDR3, as DNA: TGTGCCAGCACCCAAGCGGGGCTAACCTACAATGAGCAGTTCTTC. Its protein is CASTQAGLTYNEQFF. This chain joins TRBV6-5 and TRBJ2-1; TRBD2 matches at 7 bases. The CDR3 has 15 amino acids. The junction had 8 bases not matched to a gene; V was cut back by 7 bases and J by 2 bases. Germline V gene data show CDR1 as MNHEY and CDR2 as SVGAGI.